One sample yielded the 14 T cell receptor beta chains listed below, sequenced in a study of blood T cells in healthy people across ages. Using a J-beta primer mix together with a sample-barcoded 5' primer, a second PCR was run for roughly 7 to 12 cycles. Each CDR3 protein gets one entry after TCRdb re-called the 5' RACE reads with MiXCR. The sample comprises hundreds of thousands of distinct CDR3 sequences, 29% of which are singletons, and roughly a sixth rests with the top ten. Sequencing input: blood. These receptors came from a woman of 80 years or more in good health.

This clonotype turned up a few times. This may stem from a read error, because a much larger clone lies one nucleotide away. The chain combines TRBV2 with TRBJ2-5, with D tentatively TRBD1 or TRBD2 (5 bases each). Looked up from germline, CDR1 is SNHLY and CDR2 is FYNNEI. The CDR3 consists of 12 residues. CDR3 region: CVRGTTQETQYF. DNA of the CDR3: TGTGTCAGAGGGACCACGCAAGAGACCCAGTACTTC.

This chain joins TRBV20-1 and TRBJ2-1; 8 nucleotides match TRBD2. Trimming cost V 2 bases and J 0 bases; bases outside gene matches: 0. The CDR3 covers 14 residues. Germline V gene lookup returns CDR1 DFQATT and CDR2 SNEGSKA (reference sequence). The CDR3 region is CSARSGSSYNEQFF. The CDR3 nucleotides are TGCAGTGCTAGAAGCGGGAGCTCCTACAATGAGCAGTTCTTC.

This clonotype was detected many times. The chain carries TRBV14 and TRBJ1-1, with D perhaps TRBD1 (5 bases). Germline V gives CDR1 SGHDN, CDR2 FVKESK. The CDR3 loop spans 15 amino acids. V was trimmed by 8 bases and J by 0 bases, leaving 16 bases between them. CDR3: CASRPGQGMNTEAFF. CDR3 bases: TGTGCCAGCCGGCCCGGGCAGGGAATGAACACTGAAGCTTTCTTT. The entire variable domain, with the rest obtained from reference TRBV14 and TRBJ1-1, is as follows: EAGVTQFPSHSVIEKGQTVTLRCDPISGHDNLYWYRRVMGKEIKFLLHFVKESKQDESGMPNNRFLAERTGGTYSTLKVQPAELEDSGVYFCASRPGQGMNTEAFFGQGTRLTVV.

As regards this clonotype: This may be a read error: a much more frequent sequence differs by one nucleotide. This rearrangement joins TRBV9 to TRBJ2-1; D is uncertain. CDR3 length equals 16 residues. Germline assignment: CDR1 SGDLS and CDR2 YYNGEE. Written as DNA, the CDR3 is TGTGTCAGCAGCGCACGGACCCCCGGAGCCTACAATGAGCAGTTCTTC. Translating gives CVSSARTPGAYNEQFF.

This clonotype has just a few counts. Given a much more abundant clone one base away, this may be a read error. The chain joins TRBV6-2 or TRBV6-3 to TRBJ2-5; D gene ambiguous. With the DNA end fitting TRBJ2-1 better, the J assignment may be wrong. This CDR3 has 15 residues. Per the germline V gene, CDR1 is MNHEY and CDR2 is SVGEGT. CDR3: CASAGQLTSQETQFF. The DNA of the CDR3 is TGTGCCAGCGCCGGGCAACTCACATCTCAGGAGACCCAGTTCTTC.

This clonotype came up many times. This chain joins TRBV9 and TRBJ2-6; D is undetermined. The CDR3 consists of 15 residues. Trimming removed 2 bases from V and 0 bases from J, with 6 bases in between. Germline values: CDR1 SGDLS, CDR2 YYNGEE. The CDR3 loop reads CASSVGYSGANVLTF. The CDR3 DNA is TGTGCCAGCAGCGTCGGGTACTCTGGGGCCAACGTCCTGACTTTC.

This clonotype was seen only a few times. A much bigger clone sits one base away, suggesting this may be a read error. The chain links TRBV4-3 to TRBJ2-1; TRBD2 matches at 11 bases. Judging by the DNA end, TRBJ2-7 fits better; the J call may be wrong. The CDR3 runs 16 residues. Germline CDR1 and CDR2: LGHNA and YSLEER. Written as DNA, the CDR3 is TGCGCCAGCAGCCATGCCCTAGCGGGGGGATCCAATGAGCAGTACTTC. Translating it yields CASSHALAGGSNEQYF.

In this sample, this clonotype turned up many times. The rearrangement links TRBV5-1 to TRBJ2-4, with D uncertain. Germline V gives CDR1 SGHRS, CDR2 YFSETQ. The V gene lost 0 bases and the J gene lost 0 bases, with 10 bases spanning the gap. The CDR3 has 16 amino acids. CDR3 residues: CASSLEFGLAKNIQYF. The CDR3 bases are TGCGCCAGCAGCTTGGAGTTTGGCTTAGCCAAAAACATTCAGTACTTC.

This chain joins TRBV5-1 and TRBJ2-1; D unclear. V shed 4 bases and J shed 8 bases, with 10 bases lying between them. In germline, CDR1 is SGHRS, CDR2 YFSETQ. The length of the CDR3 is 12 residues. The CDR3 coding sequence is TGCGCCAGCAGCCCCGCCTGGGATGAGCAGTTCTTC. Translating it yields CASSPAWDEQFF.

This chain connects TRBV6-2 or TRBV6-3 to TRBJ2-1; 7 bases match TRBD2. Germline CDR1 is MNHEY and CDR2 is SVGEGT. The CDR3 extends over 14 amino acids. With 5 bases clipped from V and 12 bases from J, the junction kept 13 bases outside the gene matches. The CDR3: CASSAPGLPGGQFF. CDR3 in DNA: TGTGCCAGCAGTGCTCCGGGACTACCCGGTGGGCAGTTCTTC.

This clonotype occurred many times. The chain joins TRBV12-3 or TRBV12-4 to TRBJ2-1, with D perhaps matching TRBD1 or TRBD2 (6 bases each). V was cut by 6 bases and J by 3 bases, with 12 bases left in between. The CDR3 has 14 residues. The CDR3 sequence: CASRLGGFYNEQFF. The DNA of the CDR3 is TGTGCCAGCAGGTTGGGGGGCTTCTACAATGAGCAGTTCTTC.

Concerning this clonotype itself: Just one base apart from a much larger clone, this may be a read error. The chain recombines TRBV29-1 with TRBJ2-5; D may match TRBD1 or TRBD2 (5 bases each). Germline V CDR1 and CDR2: SQVTM, ANQGSEA. The CDR3 totals 14 residues. Trimming took off 3 bases at V and 4 bases at J, with 15 bases between the two ends. The CDR3 DNA sequence: TGCAGCGTTGATTTGACCGGGACGGGAGAGACCCAGTACTTC. Protein product: CSVDLTGTGETQYF.

The rearrangement uses TRBV20-1 and TRBJ2-3; 11 bases agree with TRBD2. V was pared by 4 bases and J by 4 bases, with 10 bases of the junction left unmatched. CDR1 is DFQATT and CDR2 is SNEGSKA in the germline V gene (reference sequence). The CDR3 covers 16 residues. The CDR3 spells CSAKKALAGGPDTQYF. In DNA, the CDR3 is TGCAGTGCTAAAAAAGCCCTAGCGGGGGGCCCAGATACGCAGTATTTT.

As DNA, the CDR3 is TGTGCCAGCAGTAGGGGACAGGGGGCGGACACTGAAGCTTTCTTT. Translated: CASSRGQGADTEAFF. This chain links TRBV25-1 with TRBJ1-1; TRBD1 aligns across 12 bases. The CDR3 is made up of 15 amino acids. Germline assignment: CDR1 MGHDK and CDR2 SYGVNS. Trimming removed 5 bases from V and 3 bases from J; junction bases left unmatched: 4. Looking up the rest from reference TRBV25-1 and TRBJ1-1 gives the full variable domain: EADIYQTPRYLVIGTGKKITLECSQTMGHDKMYWYQQDPGMELHLIHYSYGVNSTEKGDLSSESTVSRIRTEHFPLTLESARPSHTSQYLCASSRGQGADTEAFFGQGTRLTVV.